The 3 T cell receptor beta chains given below trace back to one sample, sequenced in a study of T cell responses to AZD1222 COVID-19 vaccine. Libraries were prepared by immunoSEQ multiplex PCR; TCRdb keeps only in-frame clonotypes and omits some of them. The sample has 120,000 or so clones, roughly 89% seen once; the top ten hold over 2%. The material was peripheral blood, obtained 28 days after the second AZD1222 dose. These receptors originate from an adult who received the AZD1222 COVID-19 vaccine.

The chain employs TRBV6-2 or TRBV6-3 and TRBJ2-3, with D hard to call. This CDR3 is 13 amino acids long. Germline-derived CDR1 and CDR2 are MNHEY and SVGEGT. Between the trimmed V and J ends, which lost 4 bases and 3 bases, there was a span of 8 bases. CDR3: CASSSPLTDTQYF. The CDR3 DNA follows: TGTGCCAGCAGTTCACCTTTAACAGATACGCAGTATTTT.

The chain has TRBV7-2 and TRBJ1-5; D unclear. The CDR3 sequence is 13 residues long. The germline V gene encodes CDR1 SGHTA and CDR2 FQGNSA. Between the trimmed V and J ends, which lost 5 bases and 4 bases, there was a span of 9 bases. The CDR3, as DNA: TGTGCCAGCAGCCTAAACACGAATCAGCCCCAGCATTTT. Protein product: CASSLNTNQPQHF.

The rearrangement uses TRBV7-9 and TRBJ1-2; possible D gene TRBD1, 6 bases. Trimming left V 4 bases short and J 8 bases short, with 14 bases between. CDR3 size: 13 residues. Germline assignment: CDR1 SEHNR and CDR2 FQNEAQ (reference sequence). CDR3: CASSSQNRVGYTF. The CDR3 DNA reads TGTGCCAGCAGCTCACAAAACAGGGTAGGCTACACCTTC. The whole variable domain, remainder taken from reference TRBV7-9 and TRBJ1-2, is DTGVSQNPRHKITKRGQNVTFRCDPISEHNRLYWYRQTLGQGPEFLTYFQNEAQLEKSRLLSDRFSAERPKGSFSTLEIQRTEQGDSAMYLCASSSQNRVGYTFGSGTRLTVV.